This is a list of T cell receptor beta chains from one sample in a study of T cell changes during pregnancy in multiple sclerosis. Profiled with immunoSEQ multiplex PCR; TCRdb holds only in-frame clones, not every one. Of around 81,000 clones listed, roughly 90% were seen once; the top ten hold approximately 3.3%. This specimen consisted of peripheral blood, obtained after pregnancy. The receptors were gathered from a female donor in good health, enrolled as a control in a pregnancy study. The CDR3 runs from the conserved cysteine through the conserved F or W. Clone size appears in some rows only: once, few, many, or a class for an expanded clone.

clone_size v_call cdr3_length cdr3_aa
NA TRBV28 10 CASSRDEQYF
once TRBV27 20 CASRTIHPGQKARPLDEQYF
NA TRBV5-4 14 CASRSQGTNYGYTF
once TRBV5-1 14 CASSPDSYNSPLHF
NA TRBV7-3 17 CASSRGSGVSSYNEQFF
NA TRBV2 14 CASSLRASTDTQYF
NA TRBV6-1 15 CASTAGGSSGNTIYF
NA TRBV18 14 CASSVRLFQETQYF
NA TRBV18 15 CASSPGSKGDTEAFF
NA TRBV19 17 CASSYIAGNANTGELFF
NA TRBV7-2 17 CASSLAEGLAVYNEQFF
NA TRBV6-4 15 CASSPNPGEVNEQFF
NA TRBV28 11 CASSFGSPLHF
NA TRBV28 15 CATKIGATPSGELFF
NA TRBV5-1 18 CASSLTPGDRGSGDTQYF
NA TRBV7-9 14 CASSSTTGTDTQYF
NA TRBV11-2 14 CASSLASGDTEAFF
few TRBV28 14 CASTPRGYSYEQYF
NA TRBV29-1 11 CSVESWGEAFF
NA TRBV28 13 CASATSITTEAFF
once TRBV7-9 14 CASSLGADQETQYF
NA TRBV5-5 16 CASSWRGQGESSPLHF
NA TRBV6-5 15 CASSYSIGLNQPQHF
NA TRBV10-3 16 CAISDVSGGGTDTQYF
NA TRBV9 15 CASRETSGGGGELFF
NA TRBV10-3 14 CATSRQGPNYGYTF
NA TRBV9 16 CASSVVEKGGFDTIYF
NA TRBV27 11 CASSQNTEAFF
NA TRBV7-2 16 CASSQRLAGVTDTQYF
NA TRBV6-5 14 CASSFRGRGDTQYF
NA TRBV7-9 13 CASRRDSTDTQYF
NA TRBV5-4 17 CASSLPQGRNNNSPLHF
NA TRBV5-5 16 CASSPELGQDNEKLFF
NA TRBV21-1 15 CASSRRLAGGETQYF
once TRBV5-4 13 CASNGGLNTEAFF